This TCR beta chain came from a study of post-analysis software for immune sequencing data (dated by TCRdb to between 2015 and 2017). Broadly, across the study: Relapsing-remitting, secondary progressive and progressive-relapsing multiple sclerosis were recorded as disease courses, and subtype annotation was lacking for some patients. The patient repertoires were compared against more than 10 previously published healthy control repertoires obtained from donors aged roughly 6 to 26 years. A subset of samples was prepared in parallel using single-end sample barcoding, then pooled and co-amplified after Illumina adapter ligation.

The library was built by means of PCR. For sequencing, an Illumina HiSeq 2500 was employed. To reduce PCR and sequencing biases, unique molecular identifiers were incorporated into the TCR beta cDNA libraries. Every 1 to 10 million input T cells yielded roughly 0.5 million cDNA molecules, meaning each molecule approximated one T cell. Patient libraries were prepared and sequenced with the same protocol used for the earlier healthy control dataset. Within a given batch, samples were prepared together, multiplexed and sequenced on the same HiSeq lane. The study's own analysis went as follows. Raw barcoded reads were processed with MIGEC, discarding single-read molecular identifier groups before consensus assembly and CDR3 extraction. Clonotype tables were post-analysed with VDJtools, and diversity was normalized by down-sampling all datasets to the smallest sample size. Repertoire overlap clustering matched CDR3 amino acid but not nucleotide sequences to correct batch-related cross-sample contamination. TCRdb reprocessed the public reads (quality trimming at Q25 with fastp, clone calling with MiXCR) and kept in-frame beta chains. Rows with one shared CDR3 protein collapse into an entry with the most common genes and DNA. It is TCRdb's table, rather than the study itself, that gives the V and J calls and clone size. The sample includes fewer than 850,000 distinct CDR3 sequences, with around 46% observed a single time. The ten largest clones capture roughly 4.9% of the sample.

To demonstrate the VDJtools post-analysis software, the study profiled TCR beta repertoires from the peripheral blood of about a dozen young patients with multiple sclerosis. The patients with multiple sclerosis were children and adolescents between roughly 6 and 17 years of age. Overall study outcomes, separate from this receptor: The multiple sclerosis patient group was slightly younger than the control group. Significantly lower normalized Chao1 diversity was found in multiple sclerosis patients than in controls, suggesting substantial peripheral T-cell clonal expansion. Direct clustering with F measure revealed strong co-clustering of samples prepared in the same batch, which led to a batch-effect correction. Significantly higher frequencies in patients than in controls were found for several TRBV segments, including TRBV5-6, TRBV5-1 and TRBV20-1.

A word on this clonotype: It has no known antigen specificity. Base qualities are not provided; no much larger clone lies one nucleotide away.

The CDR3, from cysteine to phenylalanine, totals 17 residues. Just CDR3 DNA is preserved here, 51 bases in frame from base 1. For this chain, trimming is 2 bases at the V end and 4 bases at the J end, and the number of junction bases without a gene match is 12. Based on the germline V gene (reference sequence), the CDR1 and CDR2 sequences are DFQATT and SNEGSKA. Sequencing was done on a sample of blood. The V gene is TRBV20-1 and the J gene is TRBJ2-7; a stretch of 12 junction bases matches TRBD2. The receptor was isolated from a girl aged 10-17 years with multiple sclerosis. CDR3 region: CSARLTSGSASMYEQYF. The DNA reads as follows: TGCAGTGCTAGATTGACTAGCGGGAGCGCGTCAATGTACGAGCAGTACTTC.